What follows are 3 T cell receptor beta chains derived from one specimen sequenced in a study of cytomegalovirus exposure and HLA in healthy donors. Vbeta (60) and Jbeta (13) primers were used in the PCR. Generated by immunoSEQ multiplex PCR, the TCRdb table keeps only in-frame clones and is missing some. Of 100,000 to 120,000 clones listed, approximately 82% are singletons. The sample taken for sequencing was PBMCs. The receptors stem from a man aged 25 to 45 in good health and CMV-seropositive.

The chain combines TRBV19 with TRBJ1-1; 9 positions match TRBD1. V was pared by 7 bases and J by 5 bases, with 8 bases of the junction left unmatched. Per the germline V gene, CDR1 is LNHDA and CDR2 is SQIVND (reference sequence). This CDR3 has 14 residues. The CDR3 coding sequence is TGTGCCAGTACCCCACAGGGGGCGTTAACTGAAGCTTTCTTT. Its translation is CASTPQGALTEAFF.

This chain joins TRBV5-1 and TRBJ1-5; D may be TRBD1 (5 bases). Deletions cut 4 bases from V and 0 bases from J, with 5 bases between. Germline assignment: CDR1 SGHRS and CDR2 YFSETQ. The length of the CDR3 is 13 residues. As DNA, the CDR3 is TGCGCCAGCAGCCAGGGTAGCAATCAGCCCCAGCATTTT. Translation: CASSQGSNQPQHF.

CDR3 coding DNA: TGTGCCAGCAGTGAATCGGCACAGGGGGCGTATGGCTACACCTTC. Translated: CASSESAQGAYGYTF. The V gene is TRBV25-1, the J gene TRBJ1-2; 9 bases are shared with TRBD1. The CDR3 length is 15 residues. Germline-derived CDR1 and CDR2 are MGHDK and SYGVNS. The V gene end was trimmed by 1 base and the J gene end by 5 bases; junction bases not matched to a gene: 5.